The 12 T cell receptor beta chains below come from one sample, sequenced in a study of patients and donors after allogeneic stem cell transplantation. TCRdb re-called the RT-PCR reads through MiXCR, storing one row per CDR3 protein. The sample has about a million distinct CDR3 sequences, around 17% seen once. Sequencing input: blood, either unsorted or a sorted T cell fraction (not recorded which). These receptors came from a human donor who was either an allogeneic HSCT recipient or a stem cell or donor lymphocyte infusion donor (not recorded which). It is not recorded whose cells these are; they may come from a transplant donor.

In this sample, this clonotype turned up a few times. The CDR3 nucleotides are TGCAGTGCTAGAAGCCCTTCGGACAGGGGGGCAAATGAGCAGTTCTTC. This encodes CSARSPSDRGANEQFF. The chain links TRBV20-1 to TRBJ2-1; 10 bases are a match to TRBD1. With V trimmed by 2 bases and J by 7 bases, 11 bases remained unmatched. This CDR3 comprises 16 residues. The germline V gene has CDR1 DFQATT and CDR2 SNEGSKA (reference sequence).

This chain connects TRBV29-1 to TRBJ2-2; 8 bases are shared with TRBD2. CDR1 is SQVTM and CDR2 is ANQGSEA in the germline V gene. The CDR3 is made up of 14 amino acids. V was clipped by 8 bases and J by 7 bases; unmatched bases: 12. CDR3 in DNA: TGCAGCCCACGCGAAGCGGGGGAGAGCGGGGAGCTGTTTTTT. Translation: CSPREAGESGELFF.

This clonotype was picked up a small number of times. The V gene is TRBV6-2 or TRBV6-3, the J gene TRBJ2-7; D possibly corresponds to TRBD2 (6 bases). The V and J ends lost 6 bases and 4 bases respectively, with 16 bases between them. Germline V gene lookup returns CDR1 MNHEY and CDR2 SVGEGT. The length of the CDR3 is 14 residues. In nucleotides, the CDR3 is TGTGCCAGCAGCTCAACCCTAGCGCCGTACGAGCAGTACTTC. Translated, it gives CASSSTLAPYEQYF.

J is TRBJ2-3 and V is TRBV24-1, with D tentatively TRBD2 (6 bases). CDR3 length: 16 amino acids. V lost 3 bases and J lost 2, with 14 bases in between. Germline CDR1 is KGHDR and CDR2 is SFDVKD. CDR3 DNA: TGTGCCACCAGTGATCCCGGTGCGGGGCACACAGATACGCAGTATTTT. Translation: CATSDPGAGHTDTQYF.

A few counts support this clonotype. This sequence joins TRBV5-1 and TRBJ1-2; D unresolved. CDR1 and CDR2 (germline): SGHRS, YFSETQ. The V and J ends lost 3 bases and 6 bases respectively, with 15 bases between them. This CDR3 region has 14 residues. The CDR3: CASSYQVGGNGYTF. The CDR3 DNA reads as TGCGCCAGCAGCTACCAAGTGGGAGGGAATGGCTACACCTTC.

This clonotype was recorded a few times. V gene TRBV15 combines with J gene TRBJ1-1; no clear D. The CDR3 consists of 15 residues. The V end was cut by 0 bases, the J end by 0 bases, with 8 bases between. In germline, CDR1 is LNHNV, CDR2 YYDKDF (reference sequence). The CDR3 nucleotides are TGTGCCACCAGCAGAGATGGTCGCTTGAACACTGAAGCTTTCTTT. Its protein product is CATSRDGRLNTEAFF. Together with reference TRBV15 and TRBJ1-1, the CDR3 gives the full variable domain: DAMVIQNPRYQVTQFGKPVTLSCSQTLNHNVMYWYQQKSSQAPKLLFHYYDKDFNNEADTPDNFQSRRPNTSFCFLDIRSPGLGDTAMYLCATSRDGRLNTEAFFGQGTRLTVV.

The chain joins TRBV12-3 or TRBV12-4 to TRBJ1-1, with 7 bases fitting TRBD1. After removal of 8 bases from V and 5 bases from J, the junction contained 8 bases not matched to a gene. The CDR3 contains 13 residues. CDR3 sequence: CASAMTGRTEAFF. DNA for the CDR3: TGTGCCAGCGCTATGACAGGGCGGACTGAAGCTTTCTTT.

This clonotype appeared a few times. The chain links TRBV27 to TRBJ1-6; 10 positions agree with TRBD1. With V trimmed by 6 bases and J by 11 bases, 7 bases remained unmatched. CDR1 and CDR2 (germline): MNHEY, SMNVEV (reference sequence). CDR3 length: 14 residues. The DNA for the CDR3 is TGTGCCAGCAGCCCGGGACAGGGGCAGGCACCCCTCCACTTT. This encodes CASSPGQGQAPLHF.

This clonotype was detected a few times. The rearrangement links TRBV5-1 to TRBJ2-7; no clear D gene. The CDR3 extends over 14 amino acids. Per germline, CDR1 SGHRS and CDR2 YFSETQ. Trimming pared 0 bases from V and 6 bases from J, leaving 13 bases between. The CDR3 nucleotides are TGCGCCAGCAGCTTGGCCTCAGGCCCGGGCGAGCAGTACTTC. Translation gives CASSLASGPGEQYF.

J is TRBJ2-5 and V is TRBV20-1; no clear D. V was clipped by 3 bases and J by 0 bases, with 5 bases between them. Germline CDR1 reads DFQATT; CDR2 reads SNEGSKA (reference sequence). The CDR3 is 12 residues long. In DNA, the CDR3 is TGCAGTGCTAGGCGTAACCAAGAGACCCAGTACTTC. Translated, it gives CSARRNQETQYF.

The sample holds many counts of this clonotype. V usage is TRBV12-3 or TRBV12-4 and J usage is TRBJ1-2; D perhaps matches TRBD1 (5 bases). V shed 7 bases and J shed 4 bases, with 10 bases lying between them. This CDR3 contains 12 residues. CDR3 coding DNA: TGTGCCAGCACGGGACCGAGCTATGGCTACACCTTC. This gives the protein CASTGPSYGYTF.

V and J are TRBV7-8 and TRBJ1-1, with D perhaps matching TRBD1 (6 bases). Germline CDR1 SGHVS, CDR2 FQNEAQ. This CDR3 contains 13 residues. V was cut by 5 bases and J by 7 bases, with 14 bases left in between. The CDR3 here is CASSIRRGGEAFF. Written as DNA, the CDR3 is TGTGCCAGCAGCATCCGAAGGGGGGGTGAAGCTTTCTTT.